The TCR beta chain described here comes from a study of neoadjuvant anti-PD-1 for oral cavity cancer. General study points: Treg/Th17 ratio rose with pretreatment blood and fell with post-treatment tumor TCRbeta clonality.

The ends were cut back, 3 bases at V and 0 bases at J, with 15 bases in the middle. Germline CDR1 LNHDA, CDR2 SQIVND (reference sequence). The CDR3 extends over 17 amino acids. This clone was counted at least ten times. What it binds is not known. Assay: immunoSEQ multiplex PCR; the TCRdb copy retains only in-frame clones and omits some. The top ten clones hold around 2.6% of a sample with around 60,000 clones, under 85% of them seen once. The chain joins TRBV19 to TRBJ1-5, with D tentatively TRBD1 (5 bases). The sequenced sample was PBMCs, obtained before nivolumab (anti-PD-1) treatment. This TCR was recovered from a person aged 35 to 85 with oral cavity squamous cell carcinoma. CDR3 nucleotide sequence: TGTGCCAGTAGTATCCCGGGGGGGAGGGATAGCAATCAGCCCCAGCATTTT. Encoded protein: CASSIPGGRDSNQPQHF.